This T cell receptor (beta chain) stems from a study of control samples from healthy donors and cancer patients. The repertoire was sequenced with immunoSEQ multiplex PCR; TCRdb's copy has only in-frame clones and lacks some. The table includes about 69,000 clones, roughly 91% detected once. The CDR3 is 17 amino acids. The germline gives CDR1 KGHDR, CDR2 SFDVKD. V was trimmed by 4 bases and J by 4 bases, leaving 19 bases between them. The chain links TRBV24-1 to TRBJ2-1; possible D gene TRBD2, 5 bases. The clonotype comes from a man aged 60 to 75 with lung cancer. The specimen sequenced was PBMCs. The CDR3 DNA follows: TGTGCCACCAGTGAGGCAGATCGGGCGGGTCCATACAATGAGCAGTTCTTC. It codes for CATSEADRAGPYNEQFF.